The T cell receptor beta chain under discussion was sequenced for a study of patients and donors after allogeneic stem cell transplantation. TCRdb itself ran the RT-PCR reads through MiXCR, one entry per CDR3 protein. The sample has about a million distinct CDR3 sequences, roughly 18% seen once. V was trimmed by 4 bases and J by 12 bases, leaving 22 bases between them. Germline CDR1 and CDR2: LGHDT and YNNKEL (reference sequence). The CDR3 runs 15 residues. The V gene is TRBV3-1, the J gene TRBJ2-1, with D perhaps being TRBD1 or TRBD2 (5 bases each). The sequence was obtained from a human donor who was either an allogeneic HSCT recipient or a stem cell or donor lymphocyte infusion donor (not recorded which). It is not recorded whose cells these are; they may come from a transplant donor. Sequencing input: blood, either unsorted or a sorted T cell fraction (not recorded which). CDR3 sequence reads: CASSPLRGNDARQFF. CDR3 coding DNA: TGTGCCAGCAGCCCACTCCGGGGCAATGACGCACGGCAGTTCTTC.